Ten or more counts support the clone carrying this T cell receptor beta chain. No antigen is known for it. Priming with a constant-region primer yielded TCR beta cDNA from around 0.45 ug total RNA. ARM-PCR, slightly modified, supplied the TCR beta libraries through three nested multiplex PCR rounds. Rounds one and two of PCR, each of 10 cycles, were primed with TRBV1-TRBV30 forward primers and a C-beta reverse primer. TCRdb analysed the multiplex PCR reads with MiXCR anew, one entry per CDR3 protein. The sample shows approximately 40,000 distinct CDR3 sequences, around 66% of them seen only once. V was clipped by 4 bases and J by 4 bases, with 16 bases between them. Per the germline V gene, CDR1 is MDHEN and CDR2 is SYDVKM. The CDR3 runs 15 residues. This sample was included in a study of tumor-infiltrating lymphocytes in primary liver carcinoma. Study information: The patients included men and women who were aged 30 to 69 years. There were roughly 3.65 to 8 million productive TCRbeta reads per sample, a yield similar across tissue types.

Starting material for RNA and DNA co-extraction consisted of roughly 18-34 mg of unsorted bulk tissue. The study, taken as a whole, reports: Relative to tumor region pairs, the tumor-adjacent and tumor-blood pairs showed overlap that was lower. The difference in top-250-clone fraction between tumors and blood was significant, favoring tumors (p = 0.039).

Source material: liver tumor tissue from sampling region 2. Specified subset: tumor region T2, inferior pole. The chain links TRBV28 to TRBJ2-5; D is unclear. The receptor comes from a man aged 40-49 years with primary liver carcinoma and hepatitis B virus infection. The CDR3 DNA is TGTGCCAGCAGTTCGAGCACAAAAGTAGGAGAGACCCAGTACTTC. The encoded protein is CASSSSTKVGETQYF.